Following are 19 T cell receptor beta chains from one sample sequenced in a study of blood T cell repertoires in COVID-19. Method: immunoSEQ multiplex PCR; TCRdb's copy keeps in-frame clones and lacks some. Among around 180,000 clones listed, about 88% were seen once. Input material: peripheral blood. Source of these receptors: a human donor in a cohort sampled during active COVID-19.

V is TRBV6-2 or TRBV6-3 and J is TRBJ2-2; 8 nucleotides line up with TRBD2. This CDR3 has 15 amino acids. Germline CDR1 MNHEY, CDR2 SVGEGT. Trimming removed 2 bases from V and 6 bases from J; junction bases left unmatched: 5. As DNA, the CDR3 is TGTGCCAGCAGTTACATCGGGGGGGCCGCCGGGGAGCTGTTTTTT. It specifies CASSYIGGAAGELFF.

This sequence joins TRBV19 and TRBJ2-1; 11 bases line up with TRBD2. The junction had 11 bases not matched to a gene; V was cut back by 10 bases and J by 6 bases. Germline V gives CDR1 LNHDA, CDR2 SQIVND (reference sequence). There are 15 residues in the CDR3. CDR3 DNA sequence: TGTGCCACTACTCGCTCCGGGACTAGCGGCAATGAGCAGTTCTTC. This gives the protein CATTRSGTSGNEQFF.

V and J are TRBV5-4 and TRBJ2-5; 9 nucleotides match TRBD2. Germline V gene data show CDR1 as SGHNT and CDR2 as YYREEE (reference sequence). V lost 4 bases, J lost 4 bases, and 5 bases stayed unmatched. CDR3 size: 14 residues. CDR3 sequence reads: CASSVAGAGETQYF. The CDR3 coding sequence is TGTGCCAGCAGCGTAGCGGGAGCCGGAGAGACCCAGTACTTC.

V and J are TRBV4-1 and TRBJ2-3; 10 nucleotides align to TRBD1. The V gene's germline CDR1 is MGHRA and CDR2 YSYEKL. Trimming removed 4 bases from V and 4 bases from J; junction bases left unmatched: 5. The CDR3 contains 15 residues. The CDR3 bases are TGCGCCAGCAGCCCTCGGGACAGGGGCCCAGATACGCAGTATTTT. Translation: CASSPRDRGPDTQYF.

V gene TRBV6-6 combines with J gene TRBJ2-1, with D tentatively TRBD2 (6 bases). CDR1 and CDR2 from the germline V gene are MNHNY and SVGAGI (reference sequence). The CDR3 is made up of 15 amino acids. Trimming took 5 bases from V and 2 from J, leaving 13 bases between them. The CDR3 protein is CASSALPSAYNEQFF. CDR3 in DNA: TGTGCCAGCAGTGCTCTGCCTAGCGCCTACAATGAGCAGTTCTTC.

V and J are TRBV4-2 and TRBJ1-5; possible D gene TRBD1, 5 bases. V lost 3 bases, J lost 5 bases, and 8 bases lay in between. This CDR3 is built from 13 residues. Germline loops: CDR1 LGHNA, CDR2 YNFKEQ. CDR3 in DNA: TGTGCCAGCAGCCAGGGAGGGGATCAGCCCCAGCATTTT. This encodes CASSQGGDQPQHF.

The rearrangement links TRBV3-1 (or the pseudogene TRBV3-2) to TRBJ2-3; D unclear. The CDR3 has 11 residues. Germline assignment: CDR1 LGHDT and CDR2 YNNKEL (reference sequence). Trimming took off 2 bases at V and 6 bases at J, with 3 bases between the two ends. The CDR3 region is CASSQRDTQYF. The CDR3 DNA follows: TGTGCCAGCAGCCAACGGGATACGCAGTATTTT.

CDR3 sequence reads: CASSSLAGGTNHRAYEQYF. The DNA for the CDR3 is TGTGCCAGCAGTTCACTAGCGGGAGGCACAAACCACCGGGCCTACGAGCAGTACTTC. V is TRBV27 and J is TRBJ2-7; 12 nucleotides align to TRBD2. The CDR3 extends over 19 amino acids. With 4 bases clipped from V and 2 bases from J, the junction kept 15 bases outside the gene matches. The V gene's germline CDR1 is MNHEY and CDR2 SMNVEV (reference sequence).

The chain uses TRBV10-3 and TRBJ2-7; perhaps TRBD2 as D (5 bases). The germline V gene has CDR1 ENHRY and CDR2 SYGVKD. Trimming took off 10 bases at V and 5 bases at J, with 12 bases between the two ends. The CDR3 runs 11 residues. Here the CDR3 DNA reads TGTGCCAGCACCGGAGGCCACGAGCAGTACTTC. It yields the protein CASTGGHEQYF.

With respect to this clone: The junction departs from the called germline gene at one end, perhaps through a read error. The chain couples TRBV23-1 to TRBJ2-4, with D maybe TRBD2 (6 bases). TRBV23-1 is an ORF for which the function is uncertain. This CDR3 comprises 14 residues. The CDR3 region has the DNA TGCGCCAGCAGTCATTCCCCGCTGACAGCTAGCGAGGAGTTC. Amino acid sequence: CASSHSPLTASEEF.

The V and J genes are TRBV19 and TRBJ1-1; 7 nucleotides line up with TRBD1. CDR1 is LNHDA, CDR2 SQIVND, per germline (reference sequence). This CDR3 contains 19 residues. The junction had 20 bases not matched to a gene; V was cut back by 6 bases and J by 1 base. CDR3 amino acids: CASSPPPHRGFIWNTEAFF. The DNA of the CDR3 is TGTGCCAGTAGCCCGCCCCCGCACAGGGGATTTATTTGGAACACTGAAGCTTTCTTT. Supplemented by reference TRBV19 and TRBJ1-1, the full variable domain reads DGGITQSPKYLFRKEGQNVTLSCEQNLNHDAMYWYRQDPGQGLRLIYYSQIVNDFQKGDIAEGYSVSREKKESFPLTVTSAQKNPTAFYLCASSPPPHRGFIWNTEAFFGQGTRLTVV.

This chain connects TRBV11-3 to TRBJ2-2; 9 bases match TRBD1. The CDR3 runs to 15 residues. The junction had 6 bases not matched to a gene; V was cut back by 5 bases and J by 5 bases. Germline CDR1 is SGHNT and CDR2 is YENEEA. CDR3 bases: TGTGCCAGCAGCACTGGACAGGGGAGTACCGGGGAGCTGTTTTTT. It encodes CASSTGQGSTGELFF.

The CDR3 DNA reads TGCGCCAGCTCCCGGGGATACGAGCAGTACTTC. Translating it yields CASSRGYEQYF. The gene calls are TRBV4-1 and TRBJ2-7, with D possibly being TRBD2 (5 bases). The CDR3 sequence is 11 residues long. The V gene's germline CDR1 is MGHRA and CDR2 YSYEKL. The V and J ends lost 8 bases and 4 bases respectively, with 9 bases between them.

The chain combines TRBV7-9 with TRBJ2-2, with D possibly matching TRBD1 (6 bases). Germline CDR1 SEHNR, CDR2 FQNEAQ (reference sequence). The V end was cut by 5 bases, the J end by 4 bases, with 14 bases between. The CDR3 covers 15 residues. The CDR3 region has the DNA TGTGCCAGCAGCCAGGGGCTAGAGAGCACCGGGGAGCTGTTTTTT. Translating gives CASSQGLESTGELFF.

This chain uses TRBV18 with TRBJ1-6; D possibly corresponds to TRBD1 (5 bases). V lost 3 bases, J lost 11 bases, and 14 bases lay in between. This CDR3 has 14 amino acids. Germline CDR1 reads KGHSH; CDR2 reads LQKENI. CDR3 DNA sequence: TGTGCCAGCTCACCCGGGGGGGAGATGACACCCCTCCACTTT. Translation: CASSPGGEMTPLHF.

V usage is TRBV18 and J usage is TRBJ2-2; no definite D call. Deletions cut 4 bases from V and 0 bases from J, with 6 bases between. The CDR3 length is 14 residues. Germline values: CDR1 KGHSH, CDR2 LQKENI. This CDR3 reads CASSHSTNTGELFF. DNA of the CDR3: TGTGCCAGCTCACACTCAACGAACACCGGGGAGCTGTTTTTT.

The gene calls are TRBV5-1 and TRBJ2-7; D possibly corresponds to TRBD2 (6 bases). The CDR3 has 15 amino acids. Trimming took off 4 bases at V and 6 bases at J, with 20 bases between the two ends. Germline values: CDR1 SGHRS, CDR2 YFSETQ. The CDR3 region has the DNA TGCGCCAGCAGCGCGGACGCGGGGATATTGGGCGAGCAGTACTTC. Protein sequence: CASSADAGILGEQYF.

The V gene is TRBV5-6, the J gene TRBJ2-7, with D tentatively TRBD1 (6 bases). CDR1 and CDR2 (germline): SGHDT, YYEEEE. This CDR3 is built from 15 residues. The V end was cut by 4 bases, the J end by 4 bases, with 18 bases between. The DNA for the CDR3 is TGTGCCAGCAGCGGAACCGGGACATTTTGGTACGAGCAGTACTTC. Amino acids: CASSGTGTFWYEQYF.

This clone was observed many times. The chain carries TRBV7-9 and TRBJ1-2; 8 bases fit TRBD1. The germline V gene encodes CDR1 SEHNR and CDR2 FQNEAQ (reference sequence). The CDR3 contains 13 residues. The V and J ends lost 4 bases and 3 bases, in that order; junction bases with no gene match: 1. The CDR3 sequence is CASSWGQDYGYTF. CDR3 in DNA: TGTGCCAGCAGCTGGGGACAGGACTATGGCTACACCTTC.